The T cell receptor beta chain described here comes from a study of cytotoxic CD8 clonotypes in ibrutinib-treated CLL. TCRdb's table, derived via immunoSEQ multiplex PCR, lists solely in-frame clones and lacks some. The sample shows 200,000 to 250,000 clones, 70% of them seen only once. Germline assignment: CDR1 KGHSH and CDR2 LQKENI. Trimming cost V 3 bases and J 0 bases, with 12 bases left between them. The CDR3 extends over 16 amino acids. The sequence came from a human donor with chronic lymphocytic leukemia. The gene calls are TRBV18 and TRBJ1-3; D is perhaps TRBD1 (6 bases). The sample here was PBMCs, taken after 24 months of ibrutinib treatment. The CDR3 bases are TGTGCCAGCTCACCGGCGGACAGCAACTCTGGAAACACCATATATTTT. It is translated as CASSPADSNSGNTIYF.